This T cell receptor (beta chain) was observed in a study of blood T cell repertoires in COVID-19. The overall study: Specimens from acute and convalescent COVID-19 originated in the United States, Italy and Spain. The analysed material was cDNA or gDNA that came from T cells, B-cell-depleted T cells, or PBMCs.

In the original workflow: Estimates of nucleated cell counts were drawn from the amplification of reference gene primers. Assay used: immunoSEQ multiplex PCR; TCRdb lists only in-frame clones, some missing. V and J calls and clone size come straight from that table; D and trimming were deduced from the DNA. This sample has approximately 200,000 clones, with about 93% found just once. V was pared by 6 bases and J by 10 bases, with 5 bases of the junction left unmatched. This CDR3 has 13 amino acids. CDR1 MNHEY and CDR2 SVGAGI come from the germline V gene. This sequence was found in a man younger than 40 with COVID-19, enrolled during active disease. Sample: peripheral blood. The chain combines TRBV6-5 with TRBJ1-6, with TRBD1 matching 8 bases. CDR3 nucleotide sequence: TGTGCCAGCAGACAGGGGGTAGAATCACCCCTCCACTTT. Translating gives CASRQGVESPLHF.